This T cell receptor (beta chain) was identified during a study of T cell repertoires in cytomegalovirus infection. Study as a whole: Signatures in public TCR beta sequences pointed to both CMV infection and matching HLA type.

The CDR3 runs 14 residues. V gave up 1 base and J gave up 5 bases, with 11 bases separating them. Germline assignment: CDR1 SGHVS and CDR2 FQNEAQ. This clonotype was recorded many times. Its antigen is currently unknown. General study results and limits: Identification of carriers of CMV plus the relevant HLA was performed using cumulative public TCR beta family frequency. What dominated the ex vivo response were HLA-C-restricted CMV-specific TCR beta clonotypes.

TCRdb re-analysed the reads in MiXCR, keeping a single row per CDR3 protein. The data show 110,000 to 150,000 distinct CDR3 sequences, more than 30% seen once. The rearrangement joins TRBV7-8 to TRBJ2-5, with D possibly TRBD2 on 5 matching bases. The sequenced sample was CD8+ T cells from cultured PBMCs, obtained from culture after CMV antigen stimulation. The TCR sequence derives from a human donor in good health (CMV status not recorded). Some clones in this sample may be carry-over from other donors' samples. The CDR3 nucleotides read TGTGCCAGCAGCTTAGTGGGGAGTGGGGAGACCCAGTACTTC. This gives the protein CASSLVGSGETQYF.